This T cell receptor (beta chain) was sequenced in a study of T cells after yellow fever vaccination. As for the study in general: The authors prepared low-cell-number fractions using SMART-Seq v4 Ultra Low Input. The study, taken as a whole, reports: Among all clonotypes, a small share was observed in both CD4 and CD8 compartments. Contamination of FACS-sorted repertoires by abundant clonotypes from the bulk population could occur.

This clonotype was detected many times. Its antigen is unknown. TCR cDNA, made by 5'RACE template switching, carried an added universal primer site and UMIs. TCRdb analysed the 5' RACE reads with MiXCR anew, one entry per CDR3 protein. The data contain nearly 300,000 distinct CDR3 sequences, around 8.6% of them singletons. The starting material was CD4+ T cells sorted from PBMCs, obtained 5 days after the yellow fever booster vaccination. The receptor's source is a man younger than 35 who received the YFV17D yellow fever vaccine.

The CDR3 bases are TGTGCCAGCAGATCCCTCCCGTACAATGAGCAGTTCTTC. This sequence encodes CASRSLPYNEQFF. This chain links TRBV6-6 with TRBJ2-1; D ambiguous. This CDR3 has 13 residues. Trimming cost V 6 bases and J 4 bases, with 10 bases left between them. CDR1 and CDR2 from the germline V gene are MNHNY and SVGAGI (reference sequence).